The clone carrying this TCR beta chain was observed once. Its antigen is as yet unknown. Resections were taken during corrective heart surgery, and the thymus tissue came from these. Healthy Finnish infants undergoing corrective surgery for congenital heart defects provided the donor material. Sequencing used immunoSEQ multiplex PCR; TCRdb keeps in-frame clones, though not all of them. The sample records around 120,000 clones, around 94% being singletons. These data belong to a study of human thymus T cells. Germline V gives CDR1 LGHNA, CDR2 YSLEER. V lost 0 bases, J lost 2 bases, and 13 bases stayed unmatched. The CDR3 totals 19 residues. Overall study findings and caveats: Thymic and blood repertoires showed apparently biased V and J gene usage. Related research has reported that thymic repertoires overlap highly among unrelated individuals.

The J gene is TRBJ2-3, the V gene TRBV4-3; 8 bases match TRBD2. The TCR was taken from a boy under two years old with a congenital heart defect but otherwise immunologically healthy. Sequencing was carried out using thymus tissue. Here the CDR3 reads CASSQEAPGGSGVTDTQYF. For the CDR3, the DNA is TGCGCCAGCAGCCAAGAAGCCCCAGGCGGTAGCGGGGTCACAGATACGCAGTATTTT.